One TCR beta chain is described in this entry. These data come from a study of blood T cell repertoires in COVID-19. Study overall: The analysed material was cDNA or gDNA that came from T cells, B-cell-depleted T cells, or PBMCs.

The ends were cut back, 0 bases at V and 2 bases at J, with 12 bases in the middle. This CDR3 has 15 amino acids. Germline CDR1 SGHDT, CDR2 YYEEEE. Authors' processing steps: Estimated nucleated cell counts came from reference gene primer amplification. Only in-frame clones appear in the TCRdb table, and some are missing; sequencing was by immunoSEQ multiplex PCR. The D gene and trimming were derived from the DNA, and the V and J assignments and clone size from that table. The sample has about 220,000 clones; 75% to 85% are singletons. The rearrangement uses TRBV5-6 and TRBJ2-7; D might be TRBD2 (5 bases). The receptor comes from a man aged 50 to 59 with active or convalescent COVID-19. Sequencing input: peripheral blood. CDR3 sequence (DNA): TGTGCCAGCAGCTTGGTACGCCTAGCAACCTACGAGCAGTACTTC. Amino acid sequence: CASSLVRLATYEQYF.